This T cell receptor (beta chain) comes out of a study of cytomegalovirus exposure and HLA in healthy donors. TCRdb keeps only in-frame clones here, not all; method: immunoSEQ multiplex PCR. The sample holds fewer than 150,000 clones, around 87% seen once. A remark on this clone: What it binds is unknown.

V lost 6 bases to trimming and J lost 10 bases, with 15 bases between them. The CDR3 spans 12 residues. Germline CDR1 reads SNHLY; CDR2 reads FYNNEI. Study-level findings and limits: In vitro checks showed that a few CMV-associated chains really do target CMV antigens.

The sample consisted of PBMCs. The rearrangement links TRBV2 to TRBJ1-2; D not certain. The clonotype comes from a man between 18 and 29 years old in good health and CMV-seropositive. This CDR3 reads CASRGLEGDYTF. The CDR3 DNA sequence: TGTGCCAGCAGGGGCCTCGAGGGTGACTACACCTTC.